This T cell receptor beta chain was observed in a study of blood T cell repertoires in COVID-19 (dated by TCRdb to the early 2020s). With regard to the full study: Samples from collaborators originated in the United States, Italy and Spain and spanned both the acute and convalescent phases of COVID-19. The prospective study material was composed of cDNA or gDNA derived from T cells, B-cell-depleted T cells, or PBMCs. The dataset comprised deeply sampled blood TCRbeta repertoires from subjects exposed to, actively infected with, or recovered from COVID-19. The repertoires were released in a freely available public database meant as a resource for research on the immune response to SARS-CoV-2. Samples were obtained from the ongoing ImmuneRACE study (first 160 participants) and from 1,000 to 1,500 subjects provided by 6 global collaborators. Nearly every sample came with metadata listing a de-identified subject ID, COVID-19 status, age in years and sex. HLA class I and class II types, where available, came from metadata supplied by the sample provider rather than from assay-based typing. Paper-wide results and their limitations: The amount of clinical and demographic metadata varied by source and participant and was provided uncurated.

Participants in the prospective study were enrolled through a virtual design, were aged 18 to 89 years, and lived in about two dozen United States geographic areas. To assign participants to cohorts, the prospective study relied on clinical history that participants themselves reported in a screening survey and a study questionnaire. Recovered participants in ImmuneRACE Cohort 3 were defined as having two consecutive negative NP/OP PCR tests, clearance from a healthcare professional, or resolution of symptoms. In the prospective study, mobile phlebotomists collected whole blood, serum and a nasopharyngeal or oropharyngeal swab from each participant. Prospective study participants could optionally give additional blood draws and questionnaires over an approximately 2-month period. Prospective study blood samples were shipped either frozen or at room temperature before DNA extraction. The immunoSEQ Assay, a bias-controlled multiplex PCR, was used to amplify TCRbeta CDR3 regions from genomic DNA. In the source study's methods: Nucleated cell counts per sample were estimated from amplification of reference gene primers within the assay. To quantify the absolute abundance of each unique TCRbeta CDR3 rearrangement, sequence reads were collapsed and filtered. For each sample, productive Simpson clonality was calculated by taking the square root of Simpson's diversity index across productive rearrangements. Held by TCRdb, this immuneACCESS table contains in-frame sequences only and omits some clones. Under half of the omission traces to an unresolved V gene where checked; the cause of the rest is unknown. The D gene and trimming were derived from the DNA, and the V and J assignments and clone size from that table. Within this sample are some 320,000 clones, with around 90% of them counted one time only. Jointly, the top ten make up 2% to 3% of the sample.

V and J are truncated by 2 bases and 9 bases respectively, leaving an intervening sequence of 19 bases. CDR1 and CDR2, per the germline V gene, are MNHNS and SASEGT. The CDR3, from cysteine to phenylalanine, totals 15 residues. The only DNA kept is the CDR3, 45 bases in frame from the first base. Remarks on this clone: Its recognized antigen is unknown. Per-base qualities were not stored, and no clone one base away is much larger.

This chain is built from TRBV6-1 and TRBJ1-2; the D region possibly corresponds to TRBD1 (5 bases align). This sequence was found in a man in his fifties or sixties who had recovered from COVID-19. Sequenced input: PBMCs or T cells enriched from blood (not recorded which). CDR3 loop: CASSERGYLSSRYTF. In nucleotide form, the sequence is TGTGCCAGCAGTGAAAGGGGTTACCTATCCTCTCGCTACACCTTC.